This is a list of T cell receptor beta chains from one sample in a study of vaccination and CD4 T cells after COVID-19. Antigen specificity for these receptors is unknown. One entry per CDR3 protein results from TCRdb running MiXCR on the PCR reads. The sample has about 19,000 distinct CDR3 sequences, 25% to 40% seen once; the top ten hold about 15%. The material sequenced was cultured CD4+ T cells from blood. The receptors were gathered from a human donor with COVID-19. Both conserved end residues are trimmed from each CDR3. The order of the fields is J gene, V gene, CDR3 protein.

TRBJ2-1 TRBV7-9 ASSLTGMTYNEQF
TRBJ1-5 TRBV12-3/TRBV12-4 ASSFSANNQPQH
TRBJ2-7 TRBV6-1 ASSQLAGGLSYEQY
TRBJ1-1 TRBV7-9 ASSLGITEAF
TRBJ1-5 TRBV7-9 ASSPAETSNQPQH
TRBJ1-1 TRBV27 ASSSRDQGWVEAF
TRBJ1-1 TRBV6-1 ASRNWRVNTEAF
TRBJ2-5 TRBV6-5 ASSYGSTQY
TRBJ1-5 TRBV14 ASSQDPGWNQPQH
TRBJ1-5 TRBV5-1 ASSFEVNQPQH
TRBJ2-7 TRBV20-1 SAHGTSGGVTYEQY
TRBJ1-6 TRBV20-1 SAAGTGGNNSPLH
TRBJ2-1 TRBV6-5 ASSSYTGQAYNEQF
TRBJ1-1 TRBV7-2 ASSPQIGRSTEAF
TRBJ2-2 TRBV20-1 SARDDGRTNTGELF
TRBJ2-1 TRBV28 ASTLGTSQF
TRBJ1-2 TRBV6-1 ASSGQGGYT
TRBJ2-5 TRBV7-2 ASSSVGLQETQY
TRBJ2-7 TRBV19 AIHPVAVSPSEQY
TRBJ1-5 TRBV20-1 SARGQGNQPQH
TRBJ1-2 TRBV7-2 ASSIGGRVANYGYT
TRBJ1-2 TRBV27 ASKKRGNYGYT
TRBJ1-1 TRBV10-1 ASSSTGGSTEAF
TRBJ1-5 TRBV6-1 ASSRSTGGGLDQPQH
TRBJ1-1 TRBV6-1 ASSPRVAAGSTEAF
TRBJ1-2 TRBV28 ASSLRVGNGYT
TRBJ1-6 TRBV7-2 ASSPRTGVGSPLH
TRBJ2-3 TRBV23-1 ASSQSARSYSTDTQY
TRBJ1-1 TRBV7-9 ASSFSSEAF
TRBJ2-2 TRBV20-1 SARSGRFANTGELF
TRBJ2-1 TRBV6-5 ASSYLRQGASEQF
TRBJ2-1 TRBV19 ASSPFSGGGYNEQF
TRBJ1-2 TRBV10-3 AISDSPPGTNGYT
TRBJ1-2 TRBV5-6 ASITSGGNYGYT
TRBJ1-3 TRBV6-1 ASNTGGSGNTIY
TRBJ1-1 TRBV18 ASSLGQGGRVNTEAF
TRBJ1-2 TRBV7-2 ASSLDRTYGYT
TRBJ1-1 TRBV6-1 ASRGYTLNTEAF
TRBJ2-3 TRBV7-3 ASSLSPGVTDTQY
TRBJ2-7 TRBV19 ASSGSPYEQY
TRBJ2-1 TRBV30 ACILTDRGKF
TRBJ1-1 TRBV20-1 SATIARTAEDTEAF